This TCR beta chain comes out of a study of shared clonotypes between healthy human individuals. Findings and caveats of the study: The generation probabilities recorded for non-shared clonotypes fell below those of clonotypes shared by all four donors. Sharing of clonotypes among donors was expected to vary with sequencing depth.

V lost 0 bases to trimming and J lost 0 bases; unmatched junction nucleotides: 6. Germline V gene lookup returns CDR1 SGHRS and CDR2 YFSETQ. This CDR3 has 17 residues. TCRdb's table, derived via immunoSEQ multiplex PCR, lists solely in-frame clones and lacks some. The data contain about 1.1 million clones, 60% to 85% of them singletons. On this clone: Its antigen is as yet unknown.

The sequencing sample was made of memory CD4+ T cells from PBMCs. Subset here: CD45RA-negative fraction. The rearrangement links TRBV5-1 to TRBJ2-3; 8 nucleotides agree with TRBD1. This clonotype was obtained from a man aged 18 to 29 in good health. Some clones in this sample may be carry-over from other donors' samples. CDR3 bases: TGCGCCAGCAGCTTGGGCGCAGGGGGCCCTAGCACAGATACGCAGTATTTT. Protein sequence: CASSLGAGGPSTDTQYF.